This TCR beta chain stems from a study of T-cell reconstitution after alpha-beta-depleted transplantation in children (TCRdb year 2016). Concerning the study at large: Using TCR repertoire profiling, the study followed T-cell immune reconstitution in a quantitative way in children after TCRalphabeta/CD19-depleted allogeneic hematopoietic cell transplantation.

Notes on this clonotype: Its antigen is not yet known. No base quality information exists; no much larger clone differs at one position.

Trimming costs V 6 bases and J 4 bases, and their ends lie 5 bases apart. The CDR3 covers 11 residues, taking in both the cysteine and the phenylalanine. The only DNA kept is the CDR3, 33 bases in frame from the first base. CDR1 and CDR2 (MDHEN, SYDVKM) derive from the germline V gene. Library generation was performed with PCR. Instrument used: Illumina HiSeq 2500. To normalize quantification of the TCRbeta repertoire, the TCR libraries were built with molecular barcoding that relied on unique molecular identifiers. TCRdb applied fastp at Q25 and MiXCR to the public reads, then kept only in-frame beta chains. Every distinct CDR3 protein forms one entry, paired with its most common genes and DNA. For this sample there are about 410,000 distinct CDR3 sequences; roughly 21% appear just once. Jointly, the top ten make up less than 4.5% of the sample.

This chain is built from TRBV28 and TRBJ2-3; too little of a D gene remains to name it. Here the sequenced sample was PBMCs from the stem cell graft donor, taken from the stem cell graft. This receptor was obtained from a human donor who donated a stem cell graft to a child with acute myeloid leukemia. The nucleotides read TGTGCCAGCAGGGCGGCAGATACGCAGTATTTT. The encoded protein is CASRAADTQYF. The full variable domain, completed from the reference TRBV28 and TRBJ2-3 proteins outside the CDR3, reads DVKVTQSSRYLVKRTGEKVFLECVQDMDHENMFWYRQDPGLGLRLIYFSYDVKMKEKGDIPEGYSVSREKKERFSLILESASTNQTSMYLCASRAADTQYFGPGTRLTVL.